These T cell receptor beta chains were read from a single sample in a study of shared clonotypes between healthy human individuals. Generated by immunoSEQ multiplex PCR, the TCRdb table keeps only in-frame clones and is missing some. The repertoire consists of hundreds of thousands of clones, with 90% to 95% occurring once and the leading ten covering about 0.11%. The sequenced material came from naive CD8+ T cells sorted from blood. The receptors here all came from a woman between 25 and 40 years old in good health. Each CDR3 is given with its conserved first and last residue. Fields, in order: J gene, V gene, CDR3 protein.

J gene: TRBJ2-1
V gene: TRBV9
CDR3 protein: CASSALDSYNEQFF

J gene: TRBJ1-1
V gene: TRBV13
CDR3 protein: CASSSDRENTEAFF

J gene: TRBJ2-1
V gene: TRBV27
CDR3 protein: CASSLRGQGYNEQFF

J gene: TRBJ2-1
V gene: TRBV5-4
CDR3 protein: CASSPPQGNEQFF

J gene: TRBJ1-2
V gene: TRBV5-6
CDR3 protein: CASSFMGGNYGYTF

J gene: TRBJ1-1
V gene: TRBV27
CDR3 protein: CASSPRGASGIVVTEAFF

J gene: TRBJ1-4
V gene: TRBV2
CDR3 protein: CASSEGTGGSTNEKLFF

J gene: TRBJ1-1
V gene: TRBV7-9
CDR3 protein: CASSSDRLNTEAFF

J gene: TRBJ2-1
V gene: TRBV27
CDR3 protein: CASSLGGGGSNEQFF

J gene: .
V gene: TRBV27
CDR3 protein: CASSPGTGFYEQYF

J gene: TRBJ2-3
V gene: TRBV29-1
CDR3 protein: CSAEGPGRAEFF

J gene: TRBJ2-7
V gene: TRBV4-1
CDR3 protein: CASSQTGIWHEQYF

J gene: TRBJ2-5
V gene: TRBV10-2
CDR3 protein: CASSGLAGGPEETQYF

J gene: TRBJ1-3
V gene: TRBV6-1
CDR3 protein: CASSETPAPGNTIYF

J gene: TRBJ1-4
V gene: TRBV28
CDR3 protein: CASSPAPGTVLLF

J gene: TRBJ2-2
V gene: TRBV2
CDR3 protein: CASSEQEDTGELFF

J gene: TRBJ2-2
V gene: TRBV5-1
CDR3 protein: CASSLYPSGGGTGELFF

J gene: TRBJ2-1
V gene: TRBV19
CDR3 protein: CASSLLAGGGYNEQFF

J gene: TRBJ2-7
V gene: TRBV7-9
CDR3 protein: CASSFPDRPYEQYF

J gene: TRBJ2-7
V gene: TRBV27
CDR3 protein: CAIRTTAYEQYF

J gene: TRBJ2-7
V gene: TRBV13
CDR3 protein: CASSLLAGGPQYEQYF

J gene: TRBJ2-4
V gene: TRBV7-9
CDR3 protein: CASSFAPGGNKNIQYF

J gene: TRBJ2-6
V gene: TRBV6-5
CDR3 protein: CASSYSSSGANVLTF

J gene: TRBJ2-7
V gene: TRBV27
CDR3 protein: CASSFWGTSGHEQYF

J gene: TRBJ2-1
V gene: TRBV19
CDR3 protein: CASSYRGGNEQFF

J gene: TRBJ2-7
V gene: TRBV28
CDR3 protein: CASSNRGQYYEQYF

J gene: TRBJ2-7
V gene: TRBV6-6
CDR3 protein: CASSYSISTYEQYF

J gene: TRBJ2-2
V gene: TRBV28
CDR3 protein: CASMGGPTGELFF

J gene: TRBJ2-5
V gene: TRBV10-1
CDR3 protein: CASRPRTSGRETQYF

J gene: TRBJ1-2
V gene: TRBV7-9
CDR3 protein: CASSLITDSGNLYGYTF

J gene: TRBJ2-7
V gene: TRBV10-3
CDR3 protein: CATGGTGGPDEQYF

J gene: TRBJ2-2
V gene: TRBV6-7
CDR3 protein: CASSYPVPSNTGELFF